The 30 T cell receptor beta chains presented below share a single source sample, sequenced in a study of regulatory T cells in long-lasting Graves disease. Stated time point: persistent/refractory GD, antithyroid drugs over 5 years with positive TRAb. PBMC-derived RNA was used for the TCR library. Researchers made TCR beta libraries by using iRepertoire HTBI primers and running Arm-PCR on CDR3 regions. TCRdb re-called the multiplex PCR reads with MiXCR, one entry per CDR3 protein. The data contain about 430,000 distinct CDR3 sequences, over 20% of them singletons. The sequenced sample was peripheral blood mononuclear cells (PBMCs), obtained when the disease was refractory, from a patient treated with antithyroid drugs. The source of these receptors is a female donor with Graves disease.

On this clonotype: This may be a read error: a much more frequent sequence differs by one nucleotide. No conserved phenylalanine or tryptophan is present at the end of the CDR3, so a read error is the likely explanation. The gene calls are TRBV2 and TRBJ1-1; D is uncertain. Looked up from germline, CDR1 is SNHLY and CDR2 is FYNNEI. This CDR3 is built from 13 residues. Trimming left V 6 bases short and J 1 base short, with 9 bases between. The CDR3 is CASRSPENTEAFL. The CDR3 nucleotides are TGTGCCAGCAGGTCACCAGAGAACACTGAAGCTTTCCTT.

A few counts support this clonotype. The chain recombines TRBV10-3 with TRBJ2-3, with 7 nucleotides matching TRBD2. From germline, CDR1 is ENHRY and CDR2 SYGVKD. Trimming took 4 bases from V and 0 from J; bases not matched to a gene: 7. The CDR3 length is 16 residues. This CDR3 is CAISGGSGSSTDTQYF. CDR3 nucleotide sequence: TGTGCCATCAGTGGTGGTAGCGGGTCTAGCACAGATACGCAGTATTTT.

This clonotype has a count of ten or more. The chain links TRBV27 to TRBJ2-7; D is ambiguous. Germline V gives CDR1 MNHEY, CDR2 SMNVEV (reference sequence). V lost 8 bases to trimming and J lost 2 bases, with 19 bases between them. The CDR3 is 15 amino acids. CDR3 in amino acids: CASPSEYHLPYEQYF. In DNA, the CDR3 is TGTGCCAGCCCCTCTGAATATCACCTGCCCTACGAGCAGTACTTC.

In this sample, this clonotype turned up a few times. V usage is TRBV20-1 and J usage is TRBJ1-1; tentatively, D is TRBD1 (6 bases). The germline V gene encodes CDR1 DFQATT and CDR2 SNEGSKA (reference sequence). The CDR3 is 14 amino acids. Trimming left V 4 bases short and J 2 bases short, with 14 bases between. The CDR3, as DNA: TGCAGTGCTATTGACGGGGGCCACAACACTGAAGCTTTCTTT. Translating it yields CSAIDGGHNTEAFF.

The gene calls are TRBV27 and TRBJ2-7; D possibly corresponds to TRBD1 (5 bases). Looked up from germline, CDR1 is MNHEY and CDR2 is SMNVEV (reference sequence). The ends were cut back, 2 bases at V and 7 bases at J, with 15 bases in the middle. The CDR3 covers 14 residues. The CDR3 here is CASSLGVRVGEQYF. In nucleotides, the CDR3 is TGTGCCAGCAGTTTAGGGGTCAGGGTGGGAGAGCAGTACTTC.

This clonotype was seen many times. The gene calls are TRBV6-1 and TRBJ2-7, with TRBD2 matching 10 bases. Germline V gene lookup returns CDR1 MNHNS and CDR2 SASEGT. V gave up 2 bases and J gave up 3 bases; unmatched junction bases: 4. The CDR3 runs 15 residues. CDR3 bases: TGTGCCAGCAGTGAACCGGGACTAGCGTTCTACGAGCAGTACTTC. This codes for CASSEPGLAFYEQYF.

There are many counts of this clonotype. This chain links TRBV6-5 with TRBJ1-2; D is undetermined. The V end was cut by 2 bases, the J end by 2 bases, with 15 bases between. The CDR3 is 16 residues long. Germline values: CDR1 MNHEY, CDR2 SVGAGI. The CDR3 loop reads CASSYAFGKTNYGYTF. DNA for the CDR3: TGTGCCAGCAGTTACGCGTTTGGGAAGACCAACTATGGCTACACCTTC.

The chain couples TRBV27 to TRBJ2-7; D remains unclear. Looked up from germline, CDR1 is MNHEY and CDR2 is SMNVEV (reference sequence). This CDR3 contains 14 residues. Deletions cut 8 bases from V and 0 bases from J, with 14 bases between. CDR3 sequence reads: CASGFSASSYEQYF. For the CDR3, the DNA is TGTGCCAGCGGGTTTTCCGCTAGCTCCTACGAGCAGTACTTC.

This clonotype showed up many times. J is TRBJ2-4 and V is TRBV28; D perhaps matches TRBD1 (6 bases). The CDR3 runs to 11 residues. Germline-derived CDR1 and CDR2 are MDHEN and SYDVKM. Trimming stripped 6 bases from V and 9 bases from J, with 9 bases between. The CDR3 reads CASSSTGIQYF. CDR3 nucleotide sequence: TGTGCCAGCAGCTCGACAGGCATTCAGTACTTC.

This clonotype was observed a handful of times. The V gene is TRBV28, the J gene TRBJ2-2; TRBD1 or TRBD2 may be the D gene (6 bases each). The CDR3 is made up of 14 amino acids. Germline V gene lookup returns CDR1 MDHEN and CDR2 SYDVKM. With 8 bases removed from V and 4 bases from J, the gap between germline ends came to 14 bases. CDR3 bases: TGTGCCAGCGTCAAAGGGGGGAGCACCGGGGAGCTGTTTTTT. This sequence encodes CASVKGGSTGELFF.

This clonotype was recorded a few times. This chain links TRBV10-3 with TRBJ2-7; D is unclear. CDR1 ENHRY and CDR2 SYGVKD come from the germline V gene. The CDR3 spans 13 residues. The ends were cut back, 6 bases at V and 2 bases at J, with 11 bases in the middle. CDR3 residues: CAISSTEPYEQYF. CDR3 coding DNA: TGTGCCATCAGCTCAACTGAGCCCTACGAGCAGTACTTC.

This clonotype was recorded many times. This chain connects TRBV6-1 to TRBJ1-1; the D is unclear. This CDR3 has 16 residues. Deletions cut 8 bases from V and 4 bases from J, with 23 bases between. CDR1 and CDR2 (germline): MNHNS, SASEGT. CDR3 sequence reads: CASVPYSGIESTEAFF. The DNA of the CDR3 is TGTGCCAGCGTACCCTACTCGGGGATCGAGAGCACTGAAGCTTTCTTT.

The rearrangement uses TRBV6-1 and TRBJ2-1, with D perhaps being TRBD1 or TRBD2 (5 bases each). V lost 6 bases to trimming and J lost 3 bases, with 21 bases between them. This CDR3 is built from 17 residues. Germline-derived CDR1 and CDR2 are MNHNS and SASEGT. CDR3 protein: CASRAAGGHLVYNEQFF. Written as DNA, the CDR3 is TGTGCCAGCAGAGCGGCCGGTGGACACCTCGTCTACAATGAGCAGTTCTTC.

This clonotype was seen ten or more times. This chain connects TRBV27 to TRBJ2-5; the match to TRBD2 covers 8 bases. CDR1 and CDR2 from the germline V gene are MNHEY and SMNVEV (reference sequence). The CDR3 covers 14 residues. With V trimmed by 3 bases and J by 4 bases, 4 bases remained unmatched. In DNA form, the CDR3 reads TGTGCCAGCAGTTTCCGGGAGGGCCGAGAGACCCAGTACTTC. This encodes CASSFREGRETQYF.

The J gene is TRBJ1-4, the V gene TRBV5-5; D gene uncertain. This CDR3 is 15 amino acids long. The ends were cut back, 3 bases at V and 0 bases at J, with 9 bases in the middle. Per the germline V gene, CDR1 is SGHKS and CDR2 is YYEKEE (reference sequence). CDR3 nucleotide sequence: TGTGCCAGCAGCTCGGAGGGAACAACTAATGAAAAACTGTTTTTT. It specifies CASSSEGTTNEKLFF.

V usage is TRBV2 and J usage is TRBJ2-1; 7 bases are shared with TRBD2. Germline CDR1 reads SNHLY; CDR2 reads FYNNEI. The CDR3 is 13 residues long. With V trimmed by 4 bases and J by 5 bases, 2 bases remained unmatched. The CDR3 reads CASSGTRNNEQFF. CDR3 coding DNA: TGTGCCAGCAGTGGGACTAGAAACAATGAGCAGTTCTTC.

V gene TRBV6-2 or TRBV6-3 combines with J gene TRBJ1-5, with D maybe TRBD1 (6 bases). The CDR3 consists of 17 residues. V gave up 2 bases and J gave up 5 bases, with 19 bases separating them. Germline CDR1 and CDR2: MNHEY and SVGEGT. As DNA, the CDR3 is TGTGCCAGCAGTTACACCCGGCCACAGGGACGGGATCAGCCCCAGCATTTT. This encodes CASSYTRPQGRDQPQHF.

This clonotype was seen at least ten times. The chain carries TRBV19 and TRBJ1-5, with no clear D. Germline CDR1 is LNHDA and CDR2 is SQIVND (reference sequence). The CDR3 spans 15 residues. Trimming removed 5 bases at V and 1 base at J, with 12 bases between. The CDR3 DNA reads TGTGCCAGTAGTCTATTCAGCTCGAGCAATCAGCCCCAGCATTTT. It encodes CASSLFSSSNQPQHF.

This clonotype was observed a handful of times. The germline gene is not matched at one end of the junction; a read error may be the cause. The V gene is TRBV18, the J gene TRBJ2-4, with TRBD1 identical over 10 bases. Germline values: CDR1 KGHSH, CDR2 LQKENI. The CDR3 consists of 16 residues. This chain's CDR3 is CASSPTTGGSKNIQYF. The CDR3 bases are TGTGCCAGCTCACCGACGACAGGGGGCTCCAAAAATATTCAGTACTTC.

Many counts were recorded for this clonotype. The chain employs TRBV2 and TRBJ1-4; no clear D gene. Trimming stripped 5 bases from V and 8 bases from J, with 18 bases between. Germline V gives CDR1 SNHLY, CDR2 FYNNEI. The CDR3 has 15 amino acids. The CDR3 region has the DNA TGTGCCAGCAGTCCAAACATGGGGTTAGGAGAAAAACTGTTTTTT. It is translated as CASSPNMGLGEKLFF.

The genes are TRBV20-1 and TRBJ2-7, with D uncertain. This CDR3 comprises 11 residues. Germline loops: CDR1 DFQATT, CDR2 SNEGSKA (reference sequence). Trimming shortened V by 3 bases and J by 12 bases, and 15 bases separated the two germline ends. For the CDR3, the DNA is TGCAGTGCTAGGGAAGTCGGCGAGTGGTACTTC. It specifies CSAREVGEWYF.

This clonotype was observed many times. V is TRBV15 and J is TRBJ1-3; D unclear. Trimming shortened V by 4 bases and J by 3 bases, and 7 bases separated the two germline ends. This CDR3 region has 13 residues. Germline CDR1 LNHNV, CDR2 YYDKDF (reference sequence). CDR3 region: CATSTRGGNTIYF. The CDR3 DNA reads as TGTGCCACCAGCACCAGAGGTGGAAACACCATATATTTT.

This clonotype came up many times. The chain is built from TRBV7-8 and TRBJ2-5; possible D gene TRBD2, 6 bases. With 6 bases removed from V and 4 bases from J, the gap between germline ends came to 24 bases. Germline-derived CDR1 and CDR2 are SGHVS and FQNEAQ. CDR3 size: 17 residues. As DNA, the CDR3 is TGTGCCAGCAGGAAAGGTTTAGGCGGGACGGAGGGAGAGACCCAGTACTTC. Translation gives CASRKGLGGTEGETQYF.

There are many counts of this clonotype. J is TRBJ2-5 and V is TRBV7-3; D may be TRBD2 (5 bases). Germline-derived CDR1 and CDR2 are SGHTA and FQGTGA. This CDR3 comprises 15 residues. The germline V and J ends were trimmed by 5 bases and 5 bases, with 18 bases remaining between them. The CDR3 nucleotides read TGTGCCAGCAGCCCCTCGGGGATGGCTGGGGAGACCCAGTACTTC. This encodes CASSPSGMAGETQYF.

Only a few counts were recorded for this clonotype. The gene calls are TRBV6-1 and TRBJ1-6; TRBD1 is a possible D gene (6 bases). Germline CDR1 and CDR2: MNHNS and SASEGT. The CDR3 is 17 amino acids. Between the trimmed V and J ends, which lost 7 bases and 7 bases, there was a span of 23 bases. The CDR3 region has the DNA TGTGCCAGCACCATCAGACAGGACAGAGGAGTGAATTCACCCCTCCACTTT. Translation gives CASTIRQDRGVNSPLHF.

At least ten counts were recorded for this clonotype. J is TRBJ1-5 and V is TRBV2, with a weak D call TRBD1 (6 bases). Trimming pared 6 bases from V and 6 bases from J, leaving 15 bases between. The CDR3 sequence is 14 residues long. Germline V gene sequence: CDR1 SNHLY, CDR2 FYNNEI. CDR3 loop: CASRFGTYSQPQHF. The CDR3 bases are TGTGCCAGCAGATTTGGGACATACTCTCAGCCCCAGCATTTT.

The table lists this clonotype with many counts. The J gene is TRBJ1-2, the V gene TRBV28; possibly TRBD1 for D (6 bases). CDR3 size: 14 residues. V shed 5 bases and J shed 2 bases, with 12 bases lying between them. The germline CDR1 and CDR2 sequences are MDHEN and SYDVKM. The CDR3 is CASSTPTGNYGYTF. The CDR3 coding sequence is TGTGCCAGCAGTACCCCTACAGGGAACTATGGCTACACCTTC.

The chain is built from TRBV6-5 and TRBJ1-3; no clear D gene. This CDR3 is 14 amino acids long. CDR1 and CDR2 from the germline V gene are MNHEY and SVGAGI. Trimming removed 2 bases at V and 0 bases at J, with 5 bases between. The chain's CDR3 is CASSYGHSGNTIYF. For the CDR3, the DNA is TGTGCCAGCAGTTACGGCCACTCTGGAAACACCATATATTTT.

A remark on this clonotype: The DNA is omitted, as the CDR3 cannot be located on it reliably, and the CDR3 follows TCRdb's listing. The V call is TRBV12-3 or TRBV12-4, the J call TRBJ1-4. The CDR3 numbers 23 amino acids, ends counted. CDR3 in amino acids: CASTNQTSMYLCASSLYGEKLFF.

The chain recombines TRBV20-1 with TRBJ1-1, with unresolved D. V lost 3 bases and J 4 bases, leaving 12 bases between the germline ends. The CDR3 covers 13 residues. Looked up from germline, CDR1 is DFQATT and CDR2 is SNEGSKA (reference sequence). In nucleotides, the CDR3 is TGCAGTGCTAGCAAACCACTCGGCACTGAAGCTTTCTTT. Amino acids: CSASKPLGTEAFF.